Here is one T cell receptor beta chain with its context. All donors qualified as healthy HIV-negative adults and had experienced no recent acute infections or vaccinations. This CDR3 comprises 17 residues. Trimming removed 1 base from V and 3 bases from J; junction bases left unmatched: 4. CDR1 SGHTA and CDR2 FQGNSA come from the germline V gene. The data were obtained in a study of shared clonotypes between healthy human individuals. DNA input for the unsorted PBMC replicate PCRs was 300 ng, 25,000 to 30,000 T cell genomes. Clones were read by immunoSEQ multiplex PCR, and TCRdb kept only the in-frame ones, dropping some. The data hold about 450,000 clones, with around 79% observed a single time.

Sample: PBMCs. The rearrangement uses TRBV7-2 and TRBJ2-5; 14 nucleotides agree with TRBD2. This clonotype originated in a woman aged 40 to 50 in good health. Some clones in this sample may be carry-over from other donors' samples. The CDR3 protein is CASSLGLAGGSEETQYF. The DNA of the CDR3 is TGTGCCAGCAGCTTAGGACTAGCGGGAGGGAGTGAAGAGACCCAGTACTTC.